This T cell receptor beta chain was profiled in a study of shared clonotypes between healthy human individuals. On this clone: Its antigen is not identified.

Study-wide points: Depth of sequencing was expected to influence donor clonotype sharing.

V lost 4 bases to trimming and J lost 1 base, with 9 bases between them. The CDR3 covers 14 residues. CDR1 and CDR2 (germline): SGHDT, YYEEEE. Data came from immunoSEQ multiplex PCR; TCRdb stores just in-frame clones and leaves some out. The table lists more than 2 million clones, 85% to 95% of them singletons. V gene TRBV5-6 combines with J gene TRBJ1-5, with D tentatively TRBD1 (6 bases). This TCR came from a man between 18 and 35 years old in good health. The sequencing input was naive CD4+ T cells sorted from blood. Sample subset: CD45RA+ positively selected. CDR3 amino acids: CASSRGVSNQPQHF. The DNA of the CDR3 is TGTGCCAGCAGCAGGGGGGTGAGCAATCAGCCCCAGCATTTT.